The present TCR beta chain was sequenced within a study of blood T cells in healthy people across ages. Per germline, CDR1 LGHNA and CDR2 YNFKEQ. The ends were cut back, 4 bases at V and 8 bases at J, with 14 bases in the middle. This CDR3 spans 13 amino acids. Comments on this clonotype: Its antigen is unidentified.

Per sample, extraction of total RNA gave at least 5.5 micrograms in every case. The use of a sample-barcoded 5' primer and a J-beta primer mix characterized a second PCR of roughly 6 to 11 cycles. TCRdb fed the 5' RACE reads into MiXCR, producing one record per CDR3 protein. Of approximately 1,000,000 distinct CDR3 sequences listed, roughly two fifths are singletons. General study results and limits: The lack of PBMC sorting stopped any conclusive naive versus antigen-experienced comparison. Expanded clonotype shifts may have been confounded, as the donors had an unknown CMV status.

The material sequenced was blood. This chain links TRBV4-2 with TRBJ1-2; D perhaps matches TRBD1 (5 bases). The origin of this receptor is a man younger than 35 in good health. In DNA form, the CDR3 reads TGTGCCAGCAGCCCGGGACTCCGTGGGGGCTACACCTTC. This gives the protein CASSPGLRGGYTF.